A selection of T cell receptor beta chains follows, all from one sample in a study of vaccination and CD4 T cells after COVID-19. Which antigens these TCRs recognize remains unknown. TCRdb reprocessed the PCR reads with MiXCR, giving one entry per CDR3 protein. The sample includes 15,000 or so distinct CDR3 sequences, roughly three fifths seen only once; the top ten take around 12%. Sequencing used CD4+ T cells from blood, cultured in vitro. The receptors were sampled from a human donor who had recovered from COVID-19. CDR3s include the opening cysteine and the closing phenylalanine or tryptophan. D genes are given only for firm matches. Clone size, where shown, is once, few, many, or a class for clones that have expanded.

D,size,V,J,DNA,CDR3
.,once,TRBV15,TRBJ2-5,TGTGCCACCAGCAGAGGTCAGGGAGAGACCCAGTACTTC,CATSRGQGETQYF
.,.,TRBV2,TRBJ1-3,TGTGCCAGCAGTGAAGCGGACGGCTCTGGAAACACCATATATTTT,CASSEADGSGNTIYF
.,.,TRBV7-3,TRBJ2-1,TGTGCCAGCAGCTTACTAGCCTCCAATGAGCAGTTCTTC,CASSLLASNEQFF
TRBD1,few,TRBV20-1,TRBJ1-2,TGCAGTGCTAGAGATCTTGGACAGGGGGACTATGGCTACACCTTC,CSARDLGQGDYGYTF
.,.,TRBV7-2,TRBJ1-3,TGTGCCAGCAGCTTAGGACCTAAGTATAGTTCTGGAAACACCATATATTTT,CASSLGPKYSSGNTIYF
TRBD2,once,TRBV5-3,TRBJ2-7,TGTGCCAGAAGCCATAGGACTAGCGGGAGGGCTCACGAGCAGTACTTC,CARSHRTSGRAHEQYF
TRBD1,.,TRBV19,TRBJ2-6,TGTGCCAGTAGTGCTCATCACAGGGGAACTGGGGCCAACGTCCTGACTTTC,CASSAHHRGTGANVLTF
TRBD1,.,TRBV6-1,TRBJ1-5,TGTGCCAGCAGTGAGGGACAGGAAAATCAGCCCCAGCATTTT,CASSEGQENQPQHF
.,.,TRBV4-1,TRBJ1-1,TGCGCCAGCAGAGGGTTCTCCTGGGCGAACACTGAAGCTTTCTTT,CASRGFSWANTEAFF
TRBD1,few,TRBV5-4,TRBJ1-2,TGTGCCAGCAGCTTGGAGACAGGGAGGAATGGCTACACCTTC,CASSLETGRNGYTF
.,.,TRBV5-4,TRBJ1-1,TGTGCCAGCAGCTTTGAGCCTTTGAACACTGAAGCTTTCTTT,CASSFEPLNTEAFF
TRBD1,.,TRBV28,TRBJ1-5,TGTGCCAGCACCGGACAGGGAACTCAGCCCCAGCATTTT,CASTGQGTQPQHF
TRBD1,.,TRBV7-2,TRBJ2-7,TGTGCCAGCAGCCCAGGGGACAGGGGAATCGGAAACGAGCAGTACTTC,CASSPGDRGIGNEQYF
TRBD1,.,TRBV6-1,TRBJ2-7,TGTGCCAGCAGGTCCCCGGGACAGGGATCCGAGCAGTACTTC,CASRSPGQGSEQYF
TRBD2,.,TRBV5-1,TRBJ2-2,TGCGCCAGCAGAAACTCTAGCGGGAGGAACACCGGGGAGCTGTTTTTT,CASRNSSGRNTGELFF
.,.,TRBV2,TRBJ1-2,TGTGCCAGCATGGCTAACTATGGCTACACCTTC,CASMANYGYTF
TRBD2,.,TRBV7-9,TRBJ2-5,TGTGCCAGCAGGGGACTAGCGGGGGTCCAAGAGACCCAGTACTTC,CASRGLAGVQETQYF
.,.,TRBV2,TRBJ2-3,TGTGCCAGCGCCACCCAGACAGACACAGATACGCAGTATTTT,CASATQTDTDTQYF
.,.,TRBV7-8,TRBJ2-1,TGTGCCAGCAGCTTAAGGTTATCCTACAATGAGCAGTTCTTC,CASSLRLSYNEQFF
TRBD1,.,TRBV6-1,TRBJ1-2,TGTGCCAGCCTATACTCCGCCGGGACAGGGGACTTCCGGGGCTACACCTTC,CASLYSAGTGDFRGYTF
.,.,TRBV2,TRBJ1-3,TGTGCCAGCAGCCGTACACAGTTGGGAAACACCATATATTTT,CASSRTQLGNTIYF
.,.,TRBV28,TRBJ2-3,TGTGCCAGCAGTTCCCTTGGAGATACGCAGTATTTT,CASSSLGDTQYF
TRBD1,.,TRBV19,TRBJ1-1,TGTGCCAGTAGTTATCGAACAGGGGGGGGTACTGAAGCTTTCTTT,CASSYRTGGGTEAFF
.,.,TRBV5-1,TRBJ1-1,TGCGCCAGCAGCTTCAGGACAGAAGATGAAGCTTTCTTT,CASSFRTEDEAFF
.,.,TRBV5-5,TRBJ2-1,TGTGCCAGCAGCTTTACACCCCTGGGAACCAATGAGCAGTTCTTC,CASSFTPLGTNEQFF
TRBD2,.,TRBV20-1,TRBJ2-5,TGCAGTGCTAGGTCCCGGGGACTAGCGGTACAAGAGACCCAGTACTTC,CSARSRGLAVQETQYF
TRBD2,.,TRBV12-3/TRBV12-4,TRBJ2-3,TGTGCCAGCAGTTTAGGGACTAGCGACACAGATACGCAGTATTTT,CASSLGTSDTDTQYF
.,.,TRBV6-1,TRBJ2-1,TGTGCCAGCAAACGCGGGGAGAACAATGAGCAGTTCTTC,CASKRGENNEQFF
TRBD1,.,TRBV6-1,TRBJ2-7,TGTGCCAGCAGCTTTGTCGATGTGGGACAGGTGTCCTACGAGCAGTACTTC,CASSFVDVGQVSYEQYF
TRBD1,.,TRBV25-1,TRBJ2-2,TGTGCCAGCAGTGAATGGGGACAGGGGCACGGGGAGCTGTTTTTT,CASSEWGQGHGELFF
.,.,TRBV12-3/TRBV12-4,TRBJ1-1,TGTGCCAGCACCCGACCTGGGCTGAACACTGAAGCTTTCTTT,CASTRPGLNTEAFF
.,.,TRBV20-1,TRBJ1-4,TGCAGTGCTAGAGGAGCTGGGGGCCCACGTCGGGATGAAAAACTGTTTTTT,CSARGAGGPRRDEKLFF
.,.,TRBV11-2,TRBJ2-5,TGTGCCAGCAGCTTAGGGGGCATGGGACAAGAGACCCAGTACTTC,CASSLGGMGQETQYF
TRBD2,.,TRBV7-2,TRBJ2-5,TGTGCCAGCAGCTTTCATCCGGGACTAGCGGGAGGTCTGGAGAAGACCCAGTACTTC,CASSFHPGLAGGLEKTQYF
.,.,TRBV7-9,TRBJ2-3,TGTGCCAGCAGCCGCATCGGGAGCTCAGGGGGCACAGATACGCAGTATTTT,CASSRIGSSGGTDTQYF
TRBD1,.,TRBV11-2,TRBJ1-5,TGTGCCAGCAGCTTAGATAGGGACAGGCACAATCAGCCCCAGCATTTT,CASSLDRDRHNQPQHF
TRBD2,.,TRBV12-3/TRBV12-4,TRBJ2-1,TGTGCCAGCAGTTTACTAGCGGGGGGGCCTCCTGAGCAGTTCTTC,CASSLLAGGPPEQFF
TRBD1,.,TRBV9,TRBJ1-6,TGTGCCAGCAGCGTGGGACAGAACTATTCACCCCTCCACTTT,CASSVGQNYSPLHF
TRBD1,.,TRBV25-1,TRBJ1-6,TGTGCCAGCAGTGATCCGGACAGGGGAAGGGCAAATAATTCACCCCTCCACTTT,CASSDPDRGRANNSPLHF
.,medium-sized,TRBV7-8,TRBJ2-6,TGTGCCAGCAGCTTAGTAGGGGTGAGCTCTGGGGCCAACGTCCTGACTTTC,CASSLVGVSSGANVLTF
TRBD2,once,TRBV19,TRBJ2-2,TGTGCCAGTAGTATCCGCCGGGCTAGCGGGGTCACCGGGGAGCTGTTTTTT,CASSIRRASGVTGELFF
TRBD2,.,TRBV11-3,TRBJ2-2,TGTGCCATAGATAGCGGGGAAAACACCGGGGAGCTGTTTTTT,CAIDSGENTGELFF
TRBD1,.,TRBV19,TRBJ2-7,TGTGCCAGTAGTCGAGGATTCAGGGGGCCGGCGAAAGACTACGAGCAGTACTTC,CASSRGFRGPAKDYEQYF
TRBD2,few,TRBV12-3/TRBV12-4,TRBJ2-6,TGTGCCAGCAGTACGAGCGGGGGTTACTCCGGCCTTACCTCTGGGGCCAACGTCCTGACTTTC,CASSTSGGYSGLTSGANVLTF
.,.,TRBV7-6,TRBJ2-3,TGTGCCAGCGGAGCGGGTCCCAGCACAGATACGCAGTATTTT,CASGAGPSTDTQYF
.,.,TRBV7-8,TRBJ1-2,TGTGCCAGCAGCTTAGCTACACAGGGATCATCTAACTATGGCTACACCTTC,CASSLATQGSSNYGYTF
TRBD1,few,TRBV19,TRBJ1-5,TGTGCCAGTAGTATTGGGGACAGGGGTCGCAATCAGCCCCAGCATTTT,CASSIGDRGRNQPQHF
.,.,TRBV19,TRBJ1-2,TGTGCCAGTAGTATTGAGGCCAGGGGCGGTGGCTACACCTTC,CASSIEARGGGYTF
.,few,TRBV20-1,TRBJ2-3,TGCAGTGCCCGTTGGGAAGATACGCAGTATTTT,CSARWEDTQYF
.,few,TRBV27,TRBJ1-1,TGTGCCAGCTCCCCTGGGGGAGTCACTGAAGCTTTCTTT,CASSPGGVTEAFF
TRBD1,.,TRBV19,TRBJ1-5,TGTGCCAGTAGTTCGAACCCCACGACAGGGCATCAGCCCCAGCATTTT,CASSSNPTTGHQPQHF